The 12 T cell receptor beta chains presented below share a single source sample, sequenced in a study of T cell changes during pregnancy in multiple sclerosis. Generated by immunoSEQ multiplex PCR, the TCRdb table keeps only in-frame clones and is missing some. The repertoire holds about 79,000 clones, with about 89% as singletons. The sample in question was CD4+ T cells from peripheral blood mononuclear cells, obtained in the second trimester of pregnancy. The origin of the receptors is a female donor with multiple sclerosis, enrolled in a pregnancy study.

This rearrangement joins TRBV5-1 to TRBJ1-4; 8 bases are shared with TRBD1. CDR1 is SGHRS and CDR2 is YFSETQ in the germline V gene. V lost 5 bases to trimming and J lost 8 bases; unmatched junction nucleotides: 2. There are 12 residues in the CDR3. The CDR3 DNA reads TGCGCCAGCAGAACAGGGGGGGAAAAACTGTTTTTT. Translated: CASRTGGEKLFF.

This chain joins TRBV5-1 and TRBJ2-1; the D gene is possibly TRBD2 (5 bases). This CDR3 region has 15 residues. The V and J ends lost 4 bases and 2 bases respectively, with 13 bases between them. In germline, CDR1 is SGHRS, CDR2 YFSETQ. CDR3 in DNA: TGCGCCAGCAGCCGCGGACTGACTACCTACAATGAGCAGTTCTTC. It translates to CASSRGLTTYNEQFF.

The rearrangement joins TRBV6-1 to TRBJ1-2; D perhaps matches TRBD1 (5 bases). This CDR3 is built from 13 residues. Trimming took 4 bases from V and 0 from J, leaving 6 bases between them. Germline CDR1 reads MNHNS; CDR2 reads SASEGT. CDR3 DNA sequence: TGTGCCAGCAGTGTGACAGCTAACTATGGCTACACCTTC. Encoded protein: CASSVTANYGYTF.

The chain joins TRBV6-6 to TRBJ2-2; 8 bases align to TRBD1. The trim removed 7 bases at V and 7 bases at J, leaving 8 bases unmatched. Looked up from germline, CDR1 is MNHNY and CDR2 is SVGAGI (reference sequence). The CDR3 is 14 amino acids. In nucleotides, the CDR3 is TGTGCCAGCAACCCGACAGGGGATCACGGGGAGCTGTTTTTT. It is translated as CASNPTGDHGELFF.

The chain links TRBV28 to TRBJ2-7, with 7 bases that match TRBD2. CDR1 is MDHEN and CDR2 is SYDVKM in the germline V gene. J lost 3 bases, V lost 6 bases, and 11 bases had no gene match. The CDR3 consists of 15 residues. CDR3 nucleotide sequence: TGTGCCAGCAGCTCCAGTGGGCTAGCGGACTACGAGCAGTACTTC. Its protein product is CASSSSGLADYEQYF.

Concerning this clone: Other DNA sequences within the sample encode an identical CDR3. V and J are TRBV7-2 and TRBJ2-7; D call uncertain. From germline, CDR1 is SGHTA and CDR2 FQGNSA. The germline V and J ends were trimmed by 5 bases and 1 base, with 6 bases remaining between them. The CDR3 is 12 residues long. The CDR3 reads CASSPPSYEQYF. CDR3 DNA sequence: TGTGCCAGCAGCCCCCCTTCCTACGAGCAGTACTTC.

The chain employs TRBV18 and TRBJ2-1; 8 nucleotides match TRBD2. CDR3 size: 14 residues. CDR1 and CDR2 (germline): KGHSH, LQKENI. The V segment lost 0 bases and the J segment 10 bases; nucleotides outside the gene matches: 5. CDR3 residues: CASSPPGGGSEQFF. The CDR3 DNA reads as TGTGCCAGCTCACCACCGGGCGGGGGGAGCGAGCAGTTCTTC.

This clone was counted once. The rearrangement joins TRBV9 to TRBJ2-2, with 10 positions matching TRBD2. V lost 3 bases to trimming and J lost 5 bases; unmatched junction nucleotides: 4. This CDR3 has 15 amino acids. CDR1 is SGDLS, CDR2 YYNGEE, per germline. The CDR3 sequence is CASSALAGETGELFF. The CDR3 DNA reads TGTGCCAGCAGCGCCCTAGCGGGGGAAACCGGGGAGCTGTTTTTT.

This sequence joins TRBV30 and TRBJ1-1, with D perhaps matching TRBD1 (6 bases). This CDR3 comprises 15 residues. Germline-derived CDR1 and CDR2 are GTSNPN and SVGIG (reference sequence). Deletions cut 3 bases from V and 4 bases from J, with 18 bases between. The CDR3 spells CAWRIHRDLATEAFF. Written as DNA, the CDR3 is TGTGCCTGGAGGATTCACAGGGATTTGGCCACTGAAGCTTTCTTT.

CDR3 DNA sequence: TGCGCCAGCAGCCGGGAAAACAATGAGCAGTTCTTC. Translating it yields CASSRENNEQFF. V and J are TRBV5-1 and TRBJ2-1, with a tentative D call TRBD2 (5 bases). Germline assignment: CDR1 SGHRS and CDR2 YFSETQ. The V end lost 4 bases, the J end lost 5 bases, and 7 bases lay between the germline ends. CDR3 length: 12 residues.

The rearrangement links TRBV6-6 to TRBJ1-5; a weak D match, TRBD1 (5 bases). V was shortened by 0 bases and J by 1 base, with 7 bases between the two germline ends. The CDR3 totals 15 residues. CDR1 and CDR2 (germline): MNHNY, SVGAGI (reference sequence). DNA for the CDR3: TGTGCCAGCAGTTACTCAGCAGGGAGCAATCAGCCCCAGCATTTT. Translating gives CASSYSAGSNQPQHF.

The chain is built from TRBV5-4 and TRBJ2-1; tentatively, D is TRBD1 (5 bases). Germline-derived CDR1 and CDR2 are SGHNT and YYREEE (reference sequence). Trimming removed 1 base at V and 8 bases at J, with 19 bases between. The CDR3 loop spans 16 amino acids. CDR3 residues: CASSLNRGAKSDEQFF. Written as DNA, the CDR3 is TGTGCCAGCAGCTTGAATAGGGGCGCCAAATCGGATGAGCAGTTCTTC. The full variable domain, with the rest looked up from reference TRBV5-4 and TRBJ2-1, is ETGVTQSPTHLIKTRGQQVTLRCSSQSGHNTVSWYQQALGQGPQFIFQYYREEENGRGNFPPRFSGLQFPNYSSELNVNALELDDSALYLCASSLNRGAKSDEQFFGPGTRLTVL.